The following is a T cell receptor beta chain sequence with its context. The antigen remains undetermined. From its re-call of the 5' RACE reads, TCRdb lists each CDR3 protein once, without DNA. The sample totals around 220,000 distinct CDR3 sequences; its top ten clones hold 7.7%. The sample belongs to a study of monozygotic twins with inflammatory bowel disease. Study-wide results and caveats: Healthy twins showed more clonotype sharing with others than IBD patients, especially patients with disease activity. A single strong IBD-associated signal or clonotype was not supported by the findings.

CDR1 is LGHNA, CDR2 YSLEER, per germline. CDR3 length: 16 amino acids. Each donor had 2.5 ml of blood drawn. No T cells were sorted before total RNA was taken from whole blood. The sample was blood. This sequence originates from a human donor with ulcerative colitis or Crohn's disease, or a healthy co-twin of an affected twin (not recorded which). The chain joins TRBV4-3 to TRBJ2-5. CDR3 loop: CASSQDHDPYQETQYF.